These 31 T cell receptor beta chains were sequenced from one sample in a study of shared clonotypes between healthy human individuals. This table comes from immunoSEQ multiplex PCR, and its TCRdb copy is limited to in-frame clones, with some not included. The table shows about 2.1 million clones, with just under 95% occurring only once. In the naive CD8 group, cells lacked CD45RO and were positively selected for CCR7, so terminally differentiated effector memory CD45RA+ cells were left out. The sequenced sample was naive CD8+ T cells from PBMCs. These TCRs come from a man younger than 30 in good health. Some clones in this sample may be carry-over from other donors' samples.

This chain uses TRBV15 with TRBJ2-7; D might be TRBD1 (6 bases). The CDR3 length is 17 residues. V lost 9 bases to trimming and J lost 3 bases, with 27 bases between them. Germline-derived CDR1 and CDR2 are LNHNV and YYDKDF (reference sequence). In DNA form, the CDR3 reads TGTGCCACGAGACGAGACGCGAGGACCCCGGACAGCTACGAGCAGTACTTC. This codes for CATRRDARTPDSYEQYF.

V gene TRBV7-9 combines with J gene TRBJ2-2, with 9 bases identical to TRBD2. Germline CDR1 and CDR2: SEHNR and FQNEAQ (reference sequence). The CDR3 consists of 16 residues. V lost 4 bases, J lost 3 bases, and 6 bases stayed unmatched. The CDR3 sequence: CASSYPQREDTGELFF. The CDR3 DNA reads as TGTGCCAGCAGCTACCCCCAGCGGGAGGACACCGGGGAGCTGTTTTTT.

The V and J genes are TRBV4-1 and TRBJ1-2, with D unclear. The V gene's germline CDR1 is MGHRA and CDR2 YSYEKL. V was pared by 1 base and J by 3 bases, with 6 bases between. This CDR3 has 13 amino acids. CDR3 protein: CASSQGQDYGYTF. Here the CDR3 DNA reads TGCGCCAGCAGCCAAGGGCAGGACTATGGCTACACCTTC.

The V gene is TRBV27, the J gene TRBJ2-1; 9 bases line up with TRBD2. This CDR3 spans 16 amino acids. V lost 6 bases and J lost 2; bases outside the gene matches: 8. Germline V CDR1 and CDR2: MNHEY, SMNVEV (reference sequence). CDR3 in DNA: TGTGCCAGCAGGGGCGCGGGCGGGAGGGCCTACAATGAGCAGTTCTTC. Its protein is CASRGAGGRAYNEQFF.

The chain couples TRBV6-5 to TRBJ2-7, with 7 positions matching TRBD1. Germline values: CDR1 MNHEY, CDR2 SVGAGI. V dropped 5 bases and J dropped 0; count of bases not matched to a gene: 7. The CDR3 spans 15 residues. The CDR3 DNA reads as TGTGCCAGCAGTAGACAGGGACCTAGCTCCTACGAGCAGTACTTC. Protein sequence: CASSRQGPSSYEQYF.

The chain joins TRBV7-2 to TRBJ2-2; maybe TRBD2 (6 bases). CDR3 length: 13 amino acids. V lost 5 bases to trimming and J lost 7 bases, with 11 bases between them. Germline V gene data show CDR1 as SGHTA and CDR2 as FQGNSA. The CDR3 DNA is TGTGCCAGCAGCCCCTCCGGGGGCGGGGAGCTGTTTTTT. Translation gives CASSPSGGGELFF.

The V gene is TRBV5-4, the J gene TRBJ2-1; possible D gene TRBD2, 5 bases. The CDR3 loop spans 14 amino acids. V lost 2 bases, J lost 5 bases, and 11 bases lay in between. CDR1 and CDR2 (germline): SGHNT, YYREEE (reference sequence). Here the CDR3 DNA reads TGTGCCAGCAGCTTTGGAGAGACTAACAATGAGCAGTTCTTC. Its translation is CASSFGETNNEQFF.

This chain connects TRBV12-5 to TRBJ2-3; possibly TRBD1 for D (5 bases). The V end lost 5 bases, the J end lost 0 bases, and 9 bases lay between the germline ends. The CDR3 is 14 residues long. CDR1 and CDR2 from the germline V gene are LGHNT and FRNRAP. As DNA, the CDR3 is TGTGCTAGTGGTGCCGCAGGGAGCACAGATACGCAGTATTTT. Its translation: CASGAAGSTDTQYF.

The V and J genes are TRBV6-5 and TRBJ2-1; 11 bases line up with TRBD1. V was pared by 6 bases and J by 6 bases, with 7 bases of the junction left unmatched. The CDR3 totals 15 residues. CDR1 MNHEY and CDR2 SVGAGI come from the germline V gene. CDR3 in amino acids: CASRERDRGFNEQFF. Here the CDR3 DNA reads TGTGCCAGCAGGGAACGGGACAGGGGGTTCAATGAGCAGTTCTTC.

CDR3 in amino acids: CASSSLLGDKAETQYF. The CDR3 DNA reads TGTGCCAGCAGCTCATTACTCGGGGACAAAGCAGAGACCCAGTACTTC. The V call is TRBV7-9, the J call TRBJ2-5; D is perhaps TRBD1 (6 bases). Per germline, CDR1 SEHNR and CDR2 FQNEAQ (reference sequence). The CDR3 is 16 amino acids. Trimming shortened V by 4 bases and J by 4 bases, and 19 bases separated the two germline ends. The full variable domain, rest sourced from reference TRBV7-9 and TRBJ2-5, is DTGVSQNPRHKITKRGQNVTFRCDPISEHNRLYWYRQTLGQGPEFLTYFQNEAQLEKSRLLSDRFSAERPKGSFSTLEIQRTEQGDSAMYLCASSSLLGDKAETQYFGPGTRLLVL.

The genes are TRBV7-3 and TRBJ2-3; 8 nucleotides line up with TRBD1. V was clipped by 5 bases and J by 4 bases; unmatched bases: 5. Germline values: CDR1 SGHTA, CDR2 FQGTGA. The CDR3 covers 14 residues. The CDR3 sequence is CASSVGQGADTQYF. CDR3 nucleotides: TGTGCCAGCAGCGTAGGACAGGGCGCAGATACGCAGTATTTT.

The chain carries TRBV4-3 and TRBJ2-7; D may be TRBD1 or TRBD2 (5 bases each). Germline V lookup: CDR1 LGHNA, CDR2 YSLEER. This CDR3 has 15 residues. V was shortened by 0 bases and J by 6 bases, with 15 bases between the two germline ends. For the CDR3, the DNA is TGCGCCAGCAGCCAAGACCACAGGACTCCTGGCGAGCAGTACTTC. It specifies CASSQDHRTPGEQYF.

A remark on this clone: Germline is not matched at one junction end, which may reflect a read error. This sequence joins TRBV6-5 and TRBJ1-4; TRBD1 aligns across 8 bases. The germline CDR1 and CDR2 sequences are MNHEY and SVGAGI. There are 15 residues in the CDR3. This chain's CDR3 is CASSHSSVTGDELFF. In DNA, the CDR3 is TGTGCCAGCAGTCACTCGTCGGTGACAGGGGACGAACTGTTTTTT.

The chain employs TRBV28 and TRBJ1-2, with D perhaps matching TRBD1 (6 bases). Germline-derived CDR1 and CDR2 are MDHEN and SYDVKM. V lost 6 bases and J lost 8, with 16 bases in between. The CDR3 length is 13 residues. The CDR3 is CASSDLRGGGYTF. In DNA form, the CDR3 reads TGTGCCAGCAGCGACCTCAGGGGCGGCGGCTACACCTTC.

Remarks on this clone: The sample holds other DNA sequences that translate to the same CDR3. V usage is TRBV4-1 and J usage is TRBJ2-7; 7 bases are a match to TRBD2. The CDR3 length is 14 residues. Germline CDR1 and CDR2: MGHRA and YSYEKL. V shed 1 base, J shed 4 bases, and the junction held 4 bases outside the gene matches. In DNA form, the CDR3 reads TGCGCCAGCAGCCAAGCTGGGCGGGGGTACGAGCAGTACTTC. Its protein product is CASSQAGRGYEQYF.

A note on this clone: The same CDR3 also results from other DNA sequences found in this sample. The chain combines TRBV4-1 with TRBJ2-7; the D is unclear. V was pared by 4 bases and J by 4 bases, with 11 bases between. This CDR3 comprises 13 residues. The germline V gene encodes CDR1 MGHRA and CDR2 YSYEKL. This CDR3 is CASSLRSSYEQYF. The DNA of the CDR3 is TGCGCCAGCAGCCTCCGGAGCAGTTACGAGCAGTACTTC.

Of note for this clone: The junction does not match germline at one end; this may be a read error. The V call is TRBV4-1, the J call TRBJ1-2; D remains unclear. This CDR3 spans 16 amino acids. The germline V gene encodes CDR1 MGHRA and CDR2 YSYEKL. The CDR3 nucleotides read TGCGCCAGCACCCAAAACCCGGTGGTTTCCAACTATGGCTACACCTTC. Its translation is CASTQNPVVSNYGYTF.

The chain couples TRBV5-5 to TRBJ1-1; perhaps TRBD1 as D (5 bases). This CDR3 comprises 13 residues. V gave up 0 bases and J gave up 4 bases, with 7 bases separating them. The germline V gene encodes CDR1 SGHKS and CDR2 YYEKEE (reference sequence). The CDR3 sequence is CASSLGTSTEAFF. In DNA form, the CDR3 reads TGTGCCAGCAGCTTGGGGACAAGCACTGAAGCTTTCTTT.

This chain joins TRBV7-9 and TRBJ2-3; D gene unclear. V lost 2 bases and J lost 2, with 8 bases in between. Germline V gene data show CDR1 as SEHNR and CDR2 as FQNEAQ (reference sequence). There are 14 residues in the CDR3. The CDR3 bases are TGTGCCAGCAGCTTATGGGAAAACACAGATACGCAGTATTTT. Translating gives CASSLWENTDTQYF. Full variable domain (outside the CDR3, taken from reference TRBV7-9 and TRBJ2-3): DTGVSQNPRHKITKRGQNVTFRCDPISEHNRLYWYRQTLGQGPEFLTYFQNEAQLEKSRLLSDRFSAERPKGSFSTLEIQRTEQGDSAMYLCASSLWENTDTQYFGPGTRLTVL.

The V gene is TRBV7-6, the J gene TRBJ2-7; D unclear. This CDR3 region has 14 residues. Trimming removed 0 bases from V and 3 bases from J, with 9 bases in between. Germline V gene data show CDR1 as SGHVS and CDR2 as FNYEAQ. CDR3 loop: CASSLARKDYEQYF. The CDR3 region has the DNA TGTGCCAGCAGCTTAGCGAGGAAAGACTACGAGCAGTACTTC.

J is TRBJ2-3 and V is TRBV9; 9 bases match TRBD2. The V gene's germline CDR1 is SGDLS and CDR2 YYNGEE. The trim removed 0 bases at V and 6 bases at J, leaving 11 bases unmatched. The CDR3 extends over 17 amino acids. The CDR3 DNA reads TGTGCCAGCAGCGTAGAGGAGCGGGAGGCCTTTCCTGATACGCAGTATTTT. This codes for CASSVEEREAFPDTQYF. The variable domain in full, with the rest retrieved from reference TRBV9 and TRBJ2-3, is DSGVTQTPKHLITATGQRVTLRCSPRSGDLSVYWYQQSLDQGLQFLIQYYNGEERAKGNILERFSAQQFPDLHSELNLSSLELGDSALYFCASSVEEREAFPDTQYFGPGTRLTVL.

The rearrangement links TRBV15 to TRBJ2-5; either TRBD1 or TRBD2 may supply D (5 bases each). CDR1 is LNHNV and CDR2 is YYDKDF in the germline V gene (reference sequence). CDR3 length: 13 amino acids. Trimming pared 8 bases from V and 5 bases from J, leaving 15 bases between. The CDR3 DNA sequence: TGTGCCACCGGAGGTGGGGCCGGGGAGACCCAGTACTTC. As protein: CATGGGAGETQYF.

About this clone: The same CDR3 arises from other DNA sequences in this sample as well. This chain links TRBV7-9 with TRBJ2-7; 11 nucleotides agree with TRBD2. CDR1 is SEHNR and CDR2 is FQNEAQ in the germline V gene (reference sequence). The CDR3 loop spans 15 amino acids. The trim removed 4 bases at V and 0 bases at J, leaving 2 bases unmatched. The CDR3 DNA follows: TGTGCCAGCAGCTCAGGACTAGCGGGCTCCTACGAGCAGTACTTC. This translates into CASSSGLAGSYEQYF.

This rearrangement joins TRBV7-2 to TRBJ2-2; no clear D. CDR3 length: 11 amino acids. Germline V gives CDR1 SGHTA, CDR2 FQGNSA. V was cut by 9 bases and J by 4 bases, with 6 bases left in between. CDR3 DNA: TGTGCCAGTGGTAGCACCGGGGAGCTGTTTTTT. It translates to CASGSTGELFF.

V and J are TRBV7-9 and TRBJ2-1, with 13 bases that match TRBD2. CDR1 SEHNR and CDR2 FQNEAQ come from the germline V gene (reference sequence). Unmatched junction bases numbered 6, after V lost 0 bases and J lost 4 bases. The CDR3 sequence is 18 residues long. In DNA form, the CDR3 reads TGTGCCAGCAGCTTAGCGAAAGTACTAGCGGGAGGGTACAATGAGCAGTTCTTC. This sequence encodes CASSLAKVLAGGYNEQFF.

V and J are TRBV5-4 and TRBJ2-2; 9 bases line up with TRBD1. The CDR3 sequence is 14 residues long. The germline CDR1 and CDR2 sequences are SGHNT and YYREEE (reference sequence). V trimming: 2 bases; J trimming: 6 bases; junction bases outside the gene matches: 2. The CDR3: CASSLGTGPGELFF. CDR3 nucleotides: TGTGCCAGCAGCTTAGGGACAGGGCCCGGGGAGCTGTTTTTT.

The CDR3: CASSLVGKQGYNQPQHF. CDR3 nucleotides: TGCGCCAGCAGCTTGGTCGGGAAACAGGGGTACAATCAGCCCCAGCATTTT. The chain carries TRBV5-1 and TRBJ1-5, with 7 positions matching TRBD1. The CDR3 consists of 17 residues. The trim removed 0 bases at V and 3 bases at J, leaving 9 bases unmatched. The V gene's germline CDR1 is SGHRS and CDR2 YFSETQ.

V gene TRBV21-1 combines with J gene TRBJ1-5; TRBD1, as called in the table, went unchecked against the DNA. TRBV21-1 is labeled a pseudogene. The CDR3 has 17 amino acids. CDR3 in DNA: TGTGCCAGCAGCAAAGGGGTGCGACAGGGAGACAATCAGCCCCAGCATTTT. As protein: CASSKGVRQGDNQPQHF.

This chain joins TRBV9 and TRBJ2-7; D possibly corresponds to TRBD2 (5 bases). Germline V lookup: CDR1 SGDLS, CDR2 YYNGEE. The CDR3 is made up of 14 amino acids. The V gene lost 1 base and the J gene lost 4 bases, with 12 bases spanning the gap. The CDR3 DNA follows: TGTGCCAGCAGCGTATTGTCAGGCGGGTACGAGCAGTACTTC. It encodes CASSVLSGGYEQYF. The full variable domain, its missing parts supplied by reference TRBV9 and TRBJ2-7, is DSGVTQTPKHLITATGQRVTLRCSPRSGDLSVYWYQQSLDQGLQFLIQYYNGEERAKGNILERFSAQQFPDLHSELNLSSLELGDSALYFCASSVLSGGYEQYFGPGTRLTVT.

This chain connects TRBV18 to TRBJ2-5; D is unclear. This CDR3 spans 18 amino acids. Trimming left V 1 base short and J 6 bases short, with 24 bases between. Germline loops: CDR1 KGHSH, CDR2 LQKENI. CDR3 loop: CASSPRLVPDPILQTQYF. CDR3 DNA: TGTGCCAGCTCACCACGCTTAGTTCCAGACCCTATATTGCAGACCCAGTACTTC.

J is TRBJ2-7 and V is TRBV9; no definite D call. CDR1 is SGDLS and CDR2 is YYNGEE in the germline V gene. The CDR3 consists of 16 residues. V was shortened by 4 bases and J by 6 bases, with 23 bases between the two germline ends. CDR3 region: CASSSRAGSPEGEQYF. The CDR3 region has the DNA TGTGCCAGCAGCTCTCGTGCTGGATCCCCAGAAGGCGAGCAGTACTTC.